The clone carrying this T cell receptor beta chain is deemed medium-sized. Regarding treatment: randomized to nivolumab then ipilimumab (arm A) or the reverse (arm B). The germline gives CDR1 LNHNV, CDR2 YYDKDF (reference sequence). Trimming left V 4 bases short and J 0 bases short, with 18 bases between. This CDR3 is 17 amino acids long. This sample was included in a study of sequential checkpoint blockade in melanoma. Assay: immunoSEQ multiplex PCR; the TCRdb copy retains only in-frame clones and omits some. The top ten hold 20% to 25% of the sample, which has some 10,000 clones, 25% to 30% seen once.

The TCR comes from a human donor with melanoma. The sample in question was tumor tissue (inferred from file names), obtained from a patient given nivolumab and ipilimumab in sequence. The chain uses TRBV15 and TRBJ1-1; D might be TRBD1 (5 bases). In nucleotides, the CDR3 is TGTGCCACCAGCAAACCGGGACGGAGAATCATGAACACTGAAGCTTTCTTT. Its translation: CATSKPGRRIMNTEAFF.